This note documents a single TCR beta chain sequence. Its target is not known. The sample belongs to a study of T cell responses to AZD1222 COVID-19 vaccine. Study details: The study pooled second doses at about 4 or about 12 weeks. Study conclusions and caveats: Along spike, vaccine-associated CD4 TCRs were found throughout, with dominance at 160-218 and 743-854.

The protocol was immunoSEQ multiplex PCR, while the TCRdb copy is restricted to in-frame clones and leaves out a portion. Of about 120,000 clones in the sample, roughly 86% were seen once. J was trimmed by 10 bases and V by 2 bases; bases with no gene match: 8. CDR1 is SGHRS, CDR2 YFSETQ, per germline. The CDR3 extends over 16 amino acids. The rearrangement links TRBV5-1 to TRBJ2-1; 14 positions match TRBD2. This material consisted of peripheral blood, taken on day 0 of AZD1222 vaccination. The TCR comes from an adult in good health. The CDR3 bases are TGCGCCAGCAGCTTTAGGACTAGCGGGAGGTTTTACGAGCAGTTCTTC. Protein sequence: CASSFRTSGRFYEQFF. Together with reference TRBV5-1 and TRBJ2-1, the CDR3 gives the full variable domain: KAGVTQTPRYLIKTRGQQVTLSCSPISGHRSVSWYQQTPGQGLQFLFEYFSETQRNKGNFPGRFSGRQFSNSRSEMNVSTLELGDSALYLCASSFRTSGRFYEQFFGPGTRLTVL.